This TCR beta chain was identified in a study of blood T cells in healthy people across ages. Whole-study context: Using template switching, researchers captured about one barcoded beta molecule for each two T cells.

Peripheral blood was drawn, around 9.4 milliliters per donor. A minimum of 7 million PBMCs was isolated per sample. Next came a second PCR, run for about 6 to 12 cycles, which used a sample-barcoded 5' primer along with a J-beta primer mix. TCRdb used MiXCR to reprocess the 5' RACE reads, holding one entry per CDR3 protein. Of 1.5 million to 1.9 million distinct CDR3 sequences listed, about 45% are singletons. There are 15 residues in the CDR3. Trimming shortened V by 4 bases and J by 1 base, and 14 bases separated the two germline ends. Germline V gives CDR1 SQVTM, CDR2 ANQGSEA. Sequencing was performed on blood. The sequence was obtained from a young woman in good health. J is TRBJ2-1 and V is TRBV29-1; D is possibly TRBD2 (8 bases). DNA for the CDR3: TGCAGCGTTGCGGGAGGGGGCTATTCCTACAATGAGCAGTTCTTC. Protein: CSVAGGGYSYNEQFF.